The 20 T cell receptor beta chains reported below all come from one sample, sequenced in a study of blood T cell repertoires in COVID-19. TCRdb keeps only in-frame clones here, not all; method: immunoSEQ multiplex PCR. This table has 60,000 to 75,000 clones, roughly 91% appearing once. Sample: peripheral blood. All receptors come from a man aged 45 to 65 with active COVID-19.

The rearrangement links TRBV6-2 or TRBV6-3 to TRBJ2-1, with D unresolved. Germline CDR1 and CDR2: MNHEY and SVGEGT. This CDR3 region has 14 residues. Trimming cost V 2 bases and J 4 bases, with 9 bases left between them. CDR3 loop: CASSYVADYNEQFF. The CDR3, as DNA: TGTGCCAGCAGTTACGTTGCGGATTACAATGAGCAGTTCTTC.

The CDR3 DNA sequence: TGTGCCAGCAGTTACATGGGACAGGGATCAATCGTGGTCGGAAACACCATATATTTT. Translated, it gives CASSYMGQGSIVVGNTIYF. The V and J genes are TRBV6-2 or TRBV6-3 and TRBJ1-3; 9 positions match TRBD1. V was clipped by 2 bases and J by 4 bases; unmatched bases: 15. The CDR3 has 19 residues. Germline V CDR1 and CDR2: MNHEY, SVGEGT.

J is TRBJ2-1 and V is TRBV28; TRBD2 matches at 15 bases. In germline, CDR1 is MDHEN, CDR2 SYDVKM. CDR3 size: 22 residues. With V trimmed by 3 bases and J by 4 bases, 19 bases remained unmatched. Here the CDR3 DNA reads TGTGCCAGCAGTTTTCTCACCCCGGGACTAGCGGGAGGAGGTGGGGTTTACAATGAGCAGTTCTTC. This gives the protein CASSFLTPGLAGGGGVYNEQFF.

The sample holds a few counts of this clone. The rearrangement joins TRBV12-2 to TRBJ2-1; TRBD2, the D gene given by the table, was not confirmed from the DNA. TRBV12-2 constitutes a pseudogene. There are 17 residues in the CDR3. DNA of the CDR3: TGTGCAAGTCGCTTATTGCCTAGCGGGAGCTCCTACAATGAGCAGTTCTTC. Protein: CASRLLPSGSSYNEQFF.

The J gene is TRBJ1-1, the V gene TRBV7-9; the match to TRBD1 covers 8 bases. The junction had 11 bases not matched to a gene; V was cut back by 1 base and J by 1 base. The CDR3 runs to 18 residues. Germline assignment: CDR1 SEHNR and CDR2 FQNEAQ (reference sequence). DNA of the CDR3: TGTGCCAGCAGCTTAGTCGGCCGACAGGGGATCGGGAACACTGAAGCTTTCTTT. It encodes CASSLVGRQGIGNTEAFF.

The V call is TRBV10-3, the J call TRBJ1-2; 7 nucleotides match TRBD1. The germline gives CDR1 ENHRY, CDR2 SYGVKD. CDR3 length equals 13 residues. V was clipped by 8 bases and J by 8 bases; unmatched bases: 11. The CDR3, as DNA: TGTGCCATCGTCGGACAGGTCGTCGGCGGCTACACCTTC. Its protein is CAIVGQVVGGYTF.

This clone turned up a few times. The genes are TRBV30 and TRBJ1-5; TRBD1 agrees at 7 bases. The CDR3 is 16 residues long. From germline, CDR1 is GTSNPN and CDR2 SVGIG (reference sequence). After removal of 0 bases from V and 3 bases from J, the junction contained 8 bases not matched to a gene. CDR3 residues: CAWSVRGTVFNQPQHF. The DNA of the CDR3 is TGTGCCTGGAGTGTACGAGGGACAGTATTCAATCAGCCCCAGCATTTT.

This clone occurred a few times. This sequence joins TRBV7-2 and TRBJ1-2, with TRBD1 matching 9 bases. CDR1 SGHTA and CDR2 FQGNSA come from the germline V gene. The CDR3 has 14 residues. Trimming cost V 4 bases and J 3 bases; bases outside gene matches: 3. CDR3 region: CASSSGQGHYGYTF. The DNA for the CDR3 is TGTGCCAGCAGCTCAGGACAGGGGCACTATGGCTACACCTTC.

This clone has more than one count but fewer than ten. The same CDR3 is also encoded by other DNA sequences in this sample. The chain combines TRBV27 with TRBJ1-2; weak D call: TRBD1 (5 bases). The germline V and J ends were trimmed by 2 bases and 4 bases, with 5 bases remaining between them. Germline CDR1 and CDR2: MNHEY and SMNVEV (reference sequence). CDR3 length: 12 residues. The CDR3 DNA is TGTGCCAGCAGTTTACAGGGCTATGGCTACACCTTC. Amino acids: CASSLQGYGYTF.

This clone showed up just once. This chain connects TRBV7-2 to TRBJ2-2; 7 nucleotides match TRBD2. Germline values: CDR1 SGHTA, CDR2 FQGNSA. This CDR3 has 13 amino acids. V was clipped by 8 bases and J by 8 bases; unmatched bases: 8. The CDR3 nucleotides are TGTGCCAGCTCCATAGCGGGTATAGGGGAGCTGTTTTTT. Its protein is CASSIAGIGELFF.

V is TRBV4-1 and J is TRBJ2-2; D not resolved. Trimming shortened V by 1 base and J by 8 bases, and 11 bases separated the two germline ends. This CDR3 region has 14 residues. Germline lookup yields CDR1 MGHRA and CDR2 YSYEKL. As DNA, the CDR3 is TGCGCCAGCAGCCAAGTCGACTTAGTTGGGGAGCTGTTTTTT. Translated: CASSQVDLVGELFF.

The rearrangement uses TRBV5-1 and TRBJ1-3; no definite D call. Germline CDR1 and CDR2: SGHRS and YFSETQ. The V end lost 0 bases, the J end lost 7 bases, and 20 bases lay between the germline ends. There are 17 residues in the CDR3. The CDR3 nucleotides are TGCGCCAGCAGCTTGGCCGGGAGAATAGGGTCCGGGAACACCATATATTTT. The encoded protein is CASSLAGRIGSGNTIYF.

This clone was seen a single time. J is TRBJ2-7 and V is TRBV4-3, with TRBD1 as a possible D gene (6 bases). CDR1 is LGHNA and CDR2 is YSLEER in the germline V gene. The ends were cut back, 0 bases at V and 3 bases at J, with 24 bases in the middle. The CDR3 length is 19 residues. CDR3 amino acids: CASSQDRKIRGHGVYEQYF. In nucleotides, the CDR3 is TGCGCCAGCAGCCAAGATCGGAAAATCCGGGGACATGGGGTCTACGAGCAGTACTTC.

The J gene is TRBJ1-5, the V gene TRBV30; D not certain. The V and J ends lost 3 bases and 5 bases respectively, with 11 bases between them. This CDR3 spans 13 amino acids. The germline V gene has CDR1 GTSNPN and CDR2 SVGIG (reference sequence). Written as DNA, the CDR3 is TGTGCCTGGAGCGCCAACTACGATCAGCCCCAGCATTTT. This sequence encodes CAWSANYDQPQHF.

V usage is TRBV2 and J usage is TRBJ2-7, with 9 bases lining up with TRBD1. The CDR3 sequence is 14 residues long. Germline V gives CDR1 SNHLY, CDR2 FYNNEI. J was trimmed by 6 bases and V by 6 bases; bases with no gene match: 9. This CDR3 is CASRPGAGQGEQYF. The CDR3 DNA reads as TGTGCCAGCAGGCCGGGGGCGGGACAGGGCGAGCAGTACTTC.

Only one count was recorded for this clone. The V and J genes are TRBV11-2 and TRBJ1-2; no definite D call. Germline V CDR1 and CDR2: SGHAT, FQNNGV. Trimming shortened V by 1 base and J by 4 bases, and 4 bases separated the two germline ends. CDR3 length: 12 amino acids. Here the CDR3 DNA reads TGTGCCAGCAGCTTAGGAGTCTATGGCTACACCTTC. This sequence encodes CASSLGVYGYTF.

V and J are TRBV19 and TRBJ1-2; 7 nucleotides align to TRBD1. From germline, CDR1 is LNHDA and CDR2 SQIVND (reference sequence). Unmatched junction bases numbered 7, after V lost 5 bases and J lost 1 base. The CDR3 has 15 amino acids. For the CDR3, the DNA is TGTGCCAGTAGTCTTTTCGGGACAGATAACTATGGCTACACCTTC. Translating it yields CASSLFGTDNYGYTF.

The chain is built from TRBV12-3 or TRBV12-4 and TRBJ1-5, with D unclear. There are 13 residues in the CDR3. V was cut by 3 bases and J by 13 bases, with 16 bases left in between. CDR3 region: CASSLRPSSTQHF. CDR3 DNA: TGTGCCAGCAGTTTGAGGCCCAGTTCAACTCAGCATTTT.

This clone was counted between two and nine times. The chain recombines TRBV5-6 with TRBJ1-1; 8 bases are shared with TRBD1. Germline V lookup: CDR1 SGHDT, CDR2 YYEEEE. With V trimmed by 4 bases and J by 1 base, 3 bases remained unmatched. This CDR3 contains 14 residues. CDR3 loop: CASSPRGRNTEAFF. The CDR3, as DNA: TGTGCCAGCAGCCCCAGGGGGCGGAACACTGAAGCTTTCTTT.

The V call is TRBV9, the J call TRBJ2-1; D not certain. Germline lookup yields CDR1 SGDLS and CDR2 YYNGEE. With 2 bases removed from V and 6 bases from J, the gap between germline ends came to 9 bases. This CDR3 is 13 amino acids long. In DNA form, the CDR3 reads TGTGCCAGCAGCGTGGTCGCGAGCAATGAGCAGTTCTTC. It codes for CASSVVASNEQFF.